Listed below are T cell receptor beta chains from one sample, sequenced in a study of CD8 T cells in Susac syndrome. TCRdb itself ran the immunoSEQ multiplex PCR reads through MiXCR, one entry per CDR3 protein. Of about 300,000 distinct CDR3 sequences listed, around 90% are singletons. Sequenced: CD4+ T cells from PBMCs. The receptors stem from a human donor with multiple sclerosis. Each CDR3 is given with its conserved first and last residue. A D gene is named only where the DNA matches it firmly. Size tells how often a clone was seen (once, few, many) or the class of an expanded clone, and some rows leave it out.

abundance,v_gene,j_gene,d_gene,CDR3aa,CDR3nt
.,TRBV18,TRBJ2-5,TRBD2,CASSASGRAVLAQYF,TGTGCCAGCTCAGCTAGCGGGAGGGCCGTTTTGGCCCAGTACTTC
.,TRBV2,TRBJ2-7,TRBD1,CASSEQGASFYEQYF,TGTGCCAGCAGCGAACAGGGGGCTAGCTTCTACGAGCAGTACTTC
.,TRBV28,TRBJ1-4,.,CASRGHGGEKLFF,TGTGCCAGCAGGGGACATGGAGGAGAAAAACTGTTTTTT
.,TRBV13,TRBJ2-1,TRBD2,CASSWSGGASVEQFF,TGTGCCAGCAGCTGGAGCGGGGGGGCCTCCGTTGAGCAGTTCTTC
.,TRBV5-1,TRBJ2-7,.,CASTSPGEEQYF,TGCGCCAGCACCTCGCCAGGGGAAGAGCAGTACTTC
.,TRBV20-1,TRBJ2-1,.,CSAPGTFIDNEQFF,TGCAGTGCGCCCGGGACTTTCATAGACAATGAGCAGTTCTTC
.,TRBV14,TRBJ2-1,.,CASSQDSSNEQFF,TGTGCCAGCAGCCAGGACAGCTCCAATGAGCAGTTCTTC
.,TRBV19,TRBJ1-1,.,CATSTGQMNTEAFF,TGTGCCACAAGTACTGGGCAGATGAACACTGAAGCTTTCTTT
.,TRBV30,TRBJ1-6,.,CAWSDGSPLHF,TGTGCCTGGAGTGATGGGTCACCCCTCCACTTT
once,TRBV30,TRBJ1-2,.,CAWSVMGEDGYTF,TGTGCCTGGAGTGTAATGGGGGAAGATGGCTACACCTTC
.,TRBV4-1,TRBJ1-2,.,CASSQVGPRDGYTF,TGCGCCAGCAGCCAAGTCGGACCCCGAGACGGCTACACCTTC
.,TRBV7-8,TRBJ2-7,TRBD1,CATEDRSSYEQYF,TGTGCCACCGAGGACAGGAGCTCCTACGAGCAGTACTTC
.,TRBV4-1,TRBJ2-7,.,CASSLGDHAPYEQYF,TGCGCCAGCAGTCTAGGGGACCATGCCCCCTACGAGCAGTACTTC
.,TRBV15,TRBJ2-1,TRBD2,CATSTRLAGGSYNEQFF,TGTGCCACCAGCACGCGACTAGCGGGAGGGTCCTACAATGAGCAGTTCTTC
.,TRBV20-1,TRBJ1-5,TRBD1,CSARRQGTRFSNQPQHF,TGCAGTGCTAGACGACAGGGAACTCGGTTTAGCAATCAGCCCCAGCATTTT
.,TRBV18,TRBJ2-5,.,CASSPQGRGKETQYF,TGTGCCAGCTCACCACAGGGCCGGGGTAAAGAGACCCAGTACTTC
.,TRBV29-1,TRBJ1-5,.,CSVRDTGSSGQPQHF,TGCAGCGTTAGGGACACAGGAAGCTCGGGGCAGCCCCAGCATTTT
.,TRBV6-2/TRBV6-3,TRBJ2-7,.,CASSYSTRYEQYF,TGTGCCAGCAGTTACTCGACCAGGTACGAGCAGTACTTC
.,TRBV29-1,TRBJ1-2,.,CSVAVDSYGYTF,TGCAGCGTAGCCGTCGACAGCTATGGCTACACCTTC
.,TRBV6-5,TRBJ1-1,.,CASIREGNTEAFF,TGTGCCAGCATCCGGGAGGGGAACACTGAAGCTTTCTTT
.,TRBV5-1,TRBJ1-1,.,CASSLMLTDTEAFF,TGCGCCAGCAGCTTGATGCTGACCGACACTGAAGCTTTCTTT
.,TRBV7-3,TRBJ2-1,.,CASSLGRQGEQFF,TGTGCCAGCAGCTTAGGTCGGCAAGGTGAGCAGTTCTTC
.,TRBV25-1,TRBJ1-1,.,CASSPLGRTTEAFF,TGTGCCAGCAGCCCCCTCGGCAGGACAACTGAAGCTTTCTTT
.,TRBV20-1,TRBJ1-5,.,CSVGGKGNQPQHF,TGCAGTGTGGGAGGGAAGGGCAATCAGCCCCAGCATTTT
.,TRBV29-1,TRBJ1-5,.,CSVGQLEGQPQHF,TGCAGCGTTGGACAACTCGAGGGCCAGCCCCAGCATTTT
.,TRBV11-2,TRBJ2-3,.,CASSLDEGNPSTDTQYF,TGTGCCAGCAGCTTAGACGAGGGAAATCCTAGCACAGATACGCAGTATTTT
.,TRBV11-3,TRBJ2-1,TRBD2,CASSFGGGGRVDNEQFF,TGTGCCAGCAGCTTCGGCGGCGGCGGGAGAGTGGACAATGAGCAGTTCTTC
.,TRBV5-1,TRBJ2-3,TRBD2,CASSRRQRGSTDTQYF,TGCGCCAGCAGCCGCCGCCAGCGGGGGAGCACAGATACGCAGTATTTT
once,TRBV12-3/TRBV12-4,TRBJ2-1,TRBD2,CASSLRGGKLYNEQFF,TGTGCCAGCAGTTTACGCGGGGGGAAACTCTACAATGAGCAGTTCTTC
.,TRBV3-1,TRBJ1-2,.,CASSSYSLNYGYTF,TGTGCCAGCAGTTCGTACAGCCTTAATTATGGCTACACCTTC
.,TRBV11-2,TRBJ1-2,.,CASSPTNYGYTF,TGTGCCAGCAGCCCGACCAACTATGGCTACACCTTC
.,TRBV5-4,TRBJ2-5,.,CAYRGVTQETQYF,TGTGCCTACAGAGGCGTGACCCAAGAGACCCAGTACTTC